This T cell receptor beta chain was sequenced for a study of blood T cell repertoires in COVID-19 (dated by TCRdb to about 2020). Study-wide context: Samples covering the acute and convalescent phases of COVID-19 were provided by collaborators in the United States, Italy and Spain. The prospective study material was composed of cDNA or gDNA derived from T cells, B-cell-depleted T cells, or PBMCs. Deeply sampled blood TCRbeta repertoires from subjects exposed to, actively infected with, or recovered from COVID-19 were included in the dataset. The repertoires were made available in a free public database intended to serve as a resource for research on the immune response to SARS-CoV-2. The samples were drawn from two sources: the first 160 participants of the ongoing ImmuneRACE study, and fewer than 1,500 subjects contributed by 6 global collaborators. Sample metadata almost always included a de-identified subject ID, COVID-19 status, age in years and sex. Where HLA class I and class II types were available, the types were taken from metadata supplied by the sample provider, not from assay-based typing. Results the study describes overall, beyond this receptor: The quantity of clinical and demographic metadata differed by source and by participant and was supplied without curation.

The collaborating institutions used their own protocols to collect whole blood in K2EDTA tubes. For TCRbeta analysis, collaborators shipped samples in one of three forms: frozen whole blood, isolated PBMCs, or DNA extracted from either of those sample types. Concerning this clone: The clone's antigen remains unknown. Qualities for individual bases were not recorded, and no much larger clone is one base off.

V and J are truncated by 1 base and 1 base respectively, leaving an intervening sequence of 7 bases. From the cysteine through the phenylalanine, the CDR3 covers 14 amino acids. The retained sequence is limited to the CDR3, 42 bases, with the frame set at the first base. The germline V gene specifies SGHAT as CDR1 and FQNNGV as CDR2. TCRbeta CDR3 regions were amplified from genomic DNA using the immunoSEQ Assay, a bias-controlled multiplex PCR. The paper's data handling went like this. Nucleated cell counts per sample were estimated from amplification of reference gene primers within the assay. To quantify the absolute abundance of each unique TCRbeta CDR3 rearrangement, sequence reads were collapsed and filtered. For each sample, productive Simpson clonality was calculated as the square root of Simpson's diversity index over productive rearrangements. Imported from immuneACCESS, the table was reduced by TCRdb to in-frame sequences with V and J called. These copies leave out some clones; in studies compared against another copy, an unresolved V gene accounts for under half, and the cause of the remainder is not known. V and J calls and clone size come straight from that table; D and trimming were deduced from the DNA. This sample is represented by approximately 250,000 clones; roughly 85% of them were singletons. 0.98% of the sample belongs to the ten largest clones.

Material for sequencing was peripheral blood. The chain is assembled from TRBV11-2 and TRBJ1-1, with the D gene too uncertain to name. This receptor was obtained from a man between 35 and 55 years old with acute or convalescent COVID-19. The CDR3 reads CASSLGSGNTEAFF. The DNA reads as follows: TGTGCCAGCAGCTTAGGGAGCGGGAACACTGAAGCTTTCTTT.